A selection of T cell receptor beta chains follows, all from one sample in a study of regulatory T cells in long-lasting Graves disease. A single record per CDR3 protein comes from TCRdb applying MiXCR to the multiplex PCR reads. The sample yields around 470,000 distinct CDR3 sequences, around 13% seen once. A further study also used this sample, focusing on T cells in Graves' hyperthyroidism and ophthalmopathy.

The sequences come from peripheral blood mononuclear cells (PBMCs), collected at new diagnosis, from a patient treated with antithyroid drugs. Receptor source: a woman aged 50 to 60 with Graves disease. The CDR3 runs from the conserved cysteine through the conserved F or W. Each record gives: V gene, J gene, clone size, D gene, CDR3 DNA, CDR3 protein. D genes are given only for firm matches. Some rows mark clone size as missing; the rest say once, few, many or name a class of expanded clone.

TRBV5-1,TRBJ1-1,many,.,TGTGCCAGCAGCTTGGGTACAGGGATCGTTGAAGCTTTCTTT,CASSLGTGIVEAFF
TRBV3-1,TRBJ1-1,many,.,TGTGCCAGCAGCCTCTTCAGGGTTCGCACTGAAGCTTTCTTT,CASSLFRVRTEAFF
TRBV19,TRBJ2-1,.,TRBD2,TGTGCCAGTAGTCCCGGCGGGAGGAGGGATGAGCAGTTCTTC,CASSPGGRRDEQFF
TRBV18,TRBJ2-1,.,.,TGTGCCAGCTCACCACCTCCAAGGAGACCCCGGTCCCATAAGCAGTTCTTC,CASSPPPRRPRSHKQFF
TRBV20-1,TRBJ2-5,few,TRBD1,TGCAGTGCTAGTGAGTGGGGACAGGGTCTGACCCAGTACTTC,CSASEWGQGLTQYF
TRBV29-1,TRBJ2-1,many,.,TGCAGCGTTTTTACCCCCGGGTTCGATGAGCAGTTCTTC,CSVFTPGFDEQFF
TRBV11-2,TRBJ2-1,many,TRBD2,TGTGCCAGCAGCTTAGGTTGGGCGGGAGGCTCCTACAATGAGCAGTTCTTC,CASSLGWAGGSYNEQFF
TRBV19,TRBJ2-1,.,.,TGTGCCAGTAGTATTGTGGACACGGGTTTCAATGAGCAGTTCTTC,CASSIVDTGFNEQFF
TRBV28,TRBJ2-7,many,.,TGTGCCAGCAGTTTGCCTCTAGTAGGACCGGGATCCTACGAGCAGTACTTC,CASSLPLVGPGSYEQYF
TRBV4-1,TRBJ1-6,.,TRBD1,TGCGCCAGCAGCCAAGGACAGGGAGAGAATTCACCCCTCCACTTT,CASSQGQGENSPLHF